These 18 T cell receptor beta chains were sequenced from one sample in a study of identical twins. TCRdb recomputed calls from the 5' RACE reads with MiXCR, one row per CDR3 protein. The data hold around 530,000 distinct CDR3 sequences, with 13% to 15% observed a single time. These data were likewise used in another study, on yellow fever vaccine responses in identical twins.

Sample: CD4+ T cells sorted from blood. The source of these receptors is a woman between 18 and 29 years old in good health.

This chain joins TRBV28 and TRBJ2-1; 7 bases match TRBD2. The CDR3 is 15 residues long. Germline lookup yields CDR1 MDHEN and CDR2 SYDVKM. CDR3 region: CATQAWGGSYNEQFF. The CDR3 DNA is TGTGCTACCCAAGCCTGGGGGGGTTCCTACAATGAGCAGTTCTTC. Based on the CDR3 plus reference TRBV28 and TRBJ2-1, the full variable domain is DVKVTQSSRYLVKRTGEKVFLECVQDMDHENMFWYRQDPGLGLRLIYFSYDVKMKEKGDIPEGYSVSREKKERFSLILESASTNQTSMYLCATQAWGGSYNEQFFGPGTRLTVL.

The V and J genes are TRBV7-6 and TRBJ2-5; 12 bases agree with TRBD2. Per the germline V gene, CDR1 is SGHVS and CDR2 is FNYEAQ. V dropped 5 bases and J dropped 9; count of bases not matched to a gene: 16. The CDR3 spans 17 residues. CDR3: CASSPKLAGGAFRAQYF. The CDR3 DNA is TGTGCCAGCAGCCCGAAACTAGCGGGGGGCGCCTTCAGGGCCCAGTACTTC.

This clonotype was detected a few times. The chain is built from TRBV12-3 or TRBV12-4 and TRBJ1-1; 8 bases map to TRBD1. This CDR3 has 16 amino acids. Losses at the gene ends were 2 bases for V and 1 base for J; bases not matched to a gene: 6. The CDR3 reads CASSLPWTGKNTEAFF. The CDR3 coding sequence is TGTGCCAGCAGTTTACCCTGGACAGGGAAGAACACTGAAGCTTTCTTT.

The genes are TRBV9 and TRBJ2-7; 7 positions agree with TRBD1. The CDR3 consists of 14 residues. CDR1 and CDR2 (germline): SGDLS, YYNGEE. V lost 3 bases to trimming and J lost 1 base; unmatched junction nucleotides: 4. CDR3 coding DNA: TGTGCCAGCAGCGCCGAGGGGGCATCCTACGAGCAGTACTTC. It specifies CASSAEGASYEQYF.

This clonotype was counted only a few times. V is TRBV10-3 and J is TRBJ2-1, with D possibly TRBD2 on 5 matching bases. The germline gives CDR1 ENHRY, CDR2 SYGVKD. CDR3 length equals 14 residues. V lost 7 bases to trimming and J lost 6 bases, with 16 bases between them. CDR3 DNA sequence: TGTGCCATCACCAGTATCGGACTGTCCAATGAGCAGTTCTTC. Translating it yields CAITSIGLSNEQFF.

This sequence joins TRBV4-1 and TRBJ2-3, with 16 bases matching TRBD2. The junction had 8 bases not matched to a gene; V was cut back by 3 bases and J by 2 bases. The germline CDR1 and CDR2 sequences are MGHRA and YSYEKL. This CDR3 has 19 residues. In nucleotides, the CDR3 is TGCGCCAGCAGCCAGGTGGGGACTAGCGGGGGGGCCCCCACAGATACGCAGTATTTT. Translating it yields CASSQVGTSGGAPTDTQYF.

This chain's CDR3 is CASNRNLYGYTF. In DNA form, the CDR3 reads TGTGCCAGCAACCGCAACCTTTATGGCTACACCTTC. The chain is built from TRBV2 and TRBJ1-2; D remains unclear. This CDR3 has 12 amino acids. Deletions cut 7 bases from V and 5 bases from J, with 11 bases between. Germline CDR1 and CDR2: SNHLY and FYNNEI. The whole variable domain, filled in from reference TRBV2 and TRBJ1-2, reads EPEVTQTPSHQVTQMGQEVILRCVPISNHLYFYWYRQILGQKVEFLVSFYNNEISEKSEIFDDQFSVERPDGSNFTLKIRSTKLEDSAMYFCASNRNLYGYTFGSGTRLTVV.

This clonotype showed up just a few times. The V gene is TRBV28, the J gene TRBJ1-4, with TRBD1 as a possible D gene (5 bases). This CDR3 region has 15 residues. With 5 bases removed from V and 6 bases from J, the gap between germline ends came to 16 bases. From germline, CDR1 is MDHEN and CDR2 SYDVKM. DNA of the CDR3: TGTGCCAGCAGTCCCGGGGGACCACCGGATGAAAAACTGTTTTTT. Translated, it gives CASSPGGPPDEKLFF.

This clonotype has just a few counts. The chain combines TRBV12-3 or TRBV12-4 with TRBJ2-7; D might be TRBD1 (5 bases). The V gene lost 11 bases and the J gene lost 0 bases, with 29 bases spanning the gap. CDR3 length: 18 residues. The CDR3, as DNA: TGTGCCTTCAGTTTTTATGACCTTTCTGGCAGGGACTCCTACGAGCAGTACTTC. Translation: CAFSFYDLSGRDSYEQYF.

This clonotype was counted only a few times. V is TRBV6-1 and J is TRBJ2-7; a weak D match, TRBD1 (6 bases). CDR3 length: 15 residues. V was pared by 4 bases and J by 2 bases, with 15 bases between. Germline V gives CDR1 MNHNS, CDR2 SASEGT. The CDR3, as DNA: TGTGCCAGCAGTGTGGTGTTTCAGGGGCCCTACGAGCAGTACGTC. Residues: CASSVVFQGPYEQYV.

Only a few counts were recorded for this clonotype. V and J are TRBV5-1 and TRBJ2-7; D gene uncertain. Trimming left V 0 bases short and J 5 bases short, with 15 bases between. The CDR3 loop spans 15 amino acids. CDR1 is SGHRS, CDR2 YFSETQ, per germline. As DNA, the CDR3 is TGCGCCAGCAGCTTGGGGCAGATGGAGCGAAACGAGCAGTACTTC. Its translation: CASSLGQMERNEQYF.

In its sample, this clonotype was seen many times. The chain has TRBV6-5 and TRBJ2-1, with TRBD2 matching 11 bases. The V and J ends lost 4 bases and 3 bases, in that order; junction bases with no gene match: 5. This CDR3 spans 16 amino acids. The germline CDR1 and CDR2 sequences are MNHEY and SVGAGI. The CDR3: CASSLQGTSGYNEQFF. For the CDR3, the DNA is TGTGCCAGCAGTTTACAAGGGACTAGCGGCTACAATGAGCAGTTCTTC.

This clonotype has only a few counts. CDR3 region: CASSRRGSSGNTIYF. The CDR3 region has the DNA TGTGCCAGCAGTCGTAGGGGGTCCTCTGGAAACACCATATATTTT. The rearrangement links TRBV12-3 or TRBV12-4 to TRBJ1-3; possible D gene TRBD1, 6 bases. V was trimmed by 5 bases and J by 0 bases, leaving 11 bases between them. This CDR3 contains 15 residues.

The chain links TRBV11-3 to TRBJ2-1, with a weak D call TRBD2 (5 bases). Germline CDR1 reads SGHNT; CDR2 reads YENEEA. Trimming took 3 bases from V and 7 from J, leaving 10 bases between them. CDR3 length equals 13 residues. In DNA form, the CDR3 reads TGTGCCAGCAGCTTTTCGTGGGAGAATGAGCAGTTCTTC. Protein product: CASSFSWENEQFF.

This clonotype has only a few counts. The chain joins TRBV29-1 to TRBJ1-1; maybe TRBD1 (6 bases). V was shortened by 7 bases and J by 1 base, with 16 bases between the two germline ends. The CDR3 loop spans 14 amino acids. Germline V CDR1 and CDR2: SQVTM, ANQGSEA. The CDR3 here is CSARGADKNTEAFF. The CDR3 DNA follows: TGCAGCGCCCGGGGGGCAGACAAGAACACTGAAGCTTTCTTT.

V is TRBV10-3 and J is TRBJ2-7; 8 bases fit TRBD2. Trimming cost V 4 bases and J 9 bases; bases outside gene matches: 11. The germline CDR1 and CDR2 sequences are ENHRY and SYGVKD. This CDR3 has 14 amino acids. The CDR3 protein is CAISAPGGPFGQYF. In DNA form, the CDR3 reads TGTGCCATCAGTGCCCCGGGAGGGCCGTTTGGGCAGTACTTC.

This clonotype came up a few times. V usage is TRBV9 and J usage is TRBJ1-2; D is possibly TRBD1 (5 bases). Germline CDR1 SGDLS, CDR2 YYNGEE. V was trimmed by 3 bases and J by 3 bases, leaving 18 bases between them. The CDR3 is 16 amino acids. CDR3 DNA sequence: TGTGCCAGCAGCGCCGGGACGACGGTGAGAGACTATGGCTACACCTTC. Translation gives CASSAGTTVRDYGYTF.

Here the CDR3 reads CASSYLASGSREQYF. CDR3 sequence (DNA): TGTGCCAGCAGTTACCTGGCTAGCGGGAGTCGCGAGCAGTACTTC. The V call is TRBV6-5, the J call TRBJ2-7; 10 positions agree with TRBD2. V dropped 2 bases and J dropped 6; count of bases not matched to a gene: 7. The CDR3 length is 15 residues. Germline V gives CDR1 MNHEY, CDR2 SVGAGI.